This T cell receptor (beta chain) was found in a study of blood T cell repertoires in COVID-19. Across the study: From T cells, B-cell-depleted T cells, or PBMCs came the material, which was cDNA or gDNA.

Generated by immunoSEQ multiplex PCR, the TCRdb table keeps only in-frame clones and is missing some. The data hold over 600,000 clones, with approximately 90% observed a single time. With 2 bases removed from V and 4 bases from J, the gap between germline ends came to 8 bases. Germline CDR1 reads WNHNN; CDR2 reads SYGVQD (reference sequence). CDR3 length: 13 residues. The genes are TRBV10-1 and TRBJ1-2; no firm D call. This TCR was recovered from a woman between 18 and 30 years old with acute or convalescent COVID-19. The sequenced material came from peripheral blood. CDR3 loop: CASSEPRGYGYTF. As DNA, the CDR3 is TGCGCCAGCAGTGAGCCCAGAGGCTATGGCTACACCTTC.